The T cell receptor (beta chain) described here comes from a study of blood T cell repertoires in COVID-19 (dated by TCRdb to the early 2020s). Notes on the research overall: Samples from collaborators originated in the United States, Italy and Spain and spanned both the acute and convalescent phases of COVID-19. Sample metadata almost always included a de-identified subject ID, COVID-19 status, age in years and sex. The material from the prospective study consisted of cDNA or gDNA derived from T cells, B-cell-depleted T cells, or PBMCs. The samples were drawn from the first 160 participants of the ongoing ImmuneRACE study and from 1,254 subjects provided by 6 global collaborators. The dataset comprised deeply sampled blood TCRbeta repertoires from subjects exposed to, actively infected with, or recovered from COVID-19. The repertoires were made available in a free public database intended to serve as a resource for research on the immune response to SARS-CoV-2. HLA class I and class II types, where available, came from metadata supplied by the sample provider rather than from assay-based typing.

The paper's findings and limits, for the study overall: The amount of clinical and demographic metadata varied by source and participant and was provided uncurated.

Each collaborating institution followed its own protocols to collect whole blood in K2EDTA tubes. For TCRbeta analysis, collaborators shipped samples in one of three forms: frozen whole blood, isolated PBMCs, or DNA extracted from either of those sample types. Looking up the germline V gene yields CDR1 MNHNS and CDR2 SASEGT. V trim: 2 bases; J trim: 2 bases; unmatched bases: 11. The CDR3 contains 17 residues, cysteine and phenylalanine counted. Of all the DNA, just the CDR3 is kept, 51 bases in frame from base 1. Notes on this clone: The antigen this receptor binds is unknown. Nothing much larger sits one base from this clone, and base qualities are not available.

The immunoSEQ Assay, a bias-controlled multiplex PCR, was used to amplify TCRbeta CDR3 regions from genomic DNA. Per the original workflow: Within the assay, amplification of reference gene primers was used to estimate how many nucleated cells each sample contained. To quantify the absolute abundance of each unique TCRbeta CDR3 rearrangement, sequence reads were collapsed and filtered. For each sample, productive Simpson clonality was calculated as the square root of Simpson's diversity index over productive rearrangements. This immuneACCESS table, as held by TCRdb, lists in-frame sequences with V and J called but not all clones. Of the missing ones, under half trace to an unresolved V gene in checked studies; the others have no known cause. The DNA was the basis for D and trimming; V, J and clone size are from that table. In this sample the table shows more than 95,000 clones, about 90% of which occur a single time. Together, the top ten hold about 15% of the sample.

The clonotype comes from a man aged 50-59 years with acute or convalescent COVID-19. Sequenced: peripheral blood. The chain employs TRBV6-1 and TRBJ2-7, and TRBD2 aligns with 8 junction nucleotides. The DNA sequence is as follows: TGTGCCAGCAGTGAACTCCCCGGGGCGGGGGGACCCTACGAGCAGTACTTC. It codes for CASSELPGAGGPYEQYF.